This T cell receptor beta chain stems from a study of read filtering for tumor transcriptome and immune sequencing. Findings and caveats of the study: IR-seq and RNA-seq agreed better without single-read clonotypes. In IR-seq, single-read clonotypes were about 80% of clonotypes but about 3.5% of reads.

The library was built from about 400 ng RNA with molecular barcoded adaptors for alpha/delta and beta/gamma chains. TCRdb reprocessed the reads via MiXCR and lists one record per CDR3 protein. The sample shows 57,000 or so distinct CDR3 sequences, nearly 20% of them seen only once. Ten or more counts support this clonotype. Antigen: not known. The CDR3 covers 13 residues. Germline V gene data show CDR1 as KGHDR and CDR2 as SFDVKD. Trimming stripped 4 bases from V and 5 bases from J, with 9 bases between. The specimen sequenced was a population of CD138-negative cells sorted from bone marrow. This chain connects TRBV24-1 to TRBJ2-3, with D hard to call. The TCR was taken from a donor over 35 with multiple myeloma. The CDR3 bases are TGTGCCACCAGTGACCCGGTCATAGATACGCAGTATTTT. Protein product: CATSDPVIDTQYF.